This TCR beta chain was recorded in a study of chemoradiotherapy in HPV16-positive cancers. Study observations and caveats: In HPV16-positive patients, HPV-responsive T-cell expansion tracked better recurrence-free survival.

V lost 3 bases to trimming and J lost 3 bases, with 17 bases between them. This CDR3 contains 16 residues. Germline V gene sequence: CDR1 MDHEN, CDR2 SYDVKM. About this clone itself: Its antigen is not known.

Libraries were prepared by immunoSEQ multiplex PCR; TCRdb keeps only in-frame clonotypes and omits some of them. The sample comprises under 3,000 clones, 60% to 80% of which are singletons, and about 13% rests with the top ten. This chain connects TRBV28 to TRBJ1-2; a possible D gene is TRBD1 (5 bases). Sampling was performed from a patient who underwent chemoradiotherapy. The TCR originated in a human donor with HPV-associated anogenital cancer. Here the CDR3 DNA reads TGTGCCAGCAGTTTGGGGGGTCAGAGAGATTACTATGGCTACACCTTC. Amino acids: CASSLGGQRDYYGYTF.